This TCR beta chain was recorded in a study of T cells in Graves' hyperthyroidism and ophthalmopathy. The J segment lost 7 bases and the V segment lost 6 bases, leaving 8 bases of the junction unmatched. The CDR3 is 15 amino acids. The V gene's germline CDR1 is MNHNY and CDR2 SVGAGI (reference sequence). This clonotype was detected ten times or more. Amplification targeted TCR beta CDR3 regions from RNA transcripts. The TCR CDR3 was amplified in a first-round RT-PCR using the HTBI primer set. TCRdb called the multiplex PCR reads again in MiXCR, with one record for every CDR3 protein. The repertoire holds 550,000 to 700,000 distinct CDR3 sequences, with 46% as singletons.

The source material was peripheral blood or thyroid tissue (not recorded which). The J gene is TRBJ2-2, the V gene TRBV6-6; 10 nucleotides match TRBD1. This TCR was sampled from an adult woman with Graves' disease, either hyperthyroidism or ophthalmopathy (not recorded which). DNA of the CDR3: TGTGCCAGCAGCGGGACAGGGGTATATGTCGGGGAGCTGTTTTTT. Protein: CASSGTGVYVGELFF.